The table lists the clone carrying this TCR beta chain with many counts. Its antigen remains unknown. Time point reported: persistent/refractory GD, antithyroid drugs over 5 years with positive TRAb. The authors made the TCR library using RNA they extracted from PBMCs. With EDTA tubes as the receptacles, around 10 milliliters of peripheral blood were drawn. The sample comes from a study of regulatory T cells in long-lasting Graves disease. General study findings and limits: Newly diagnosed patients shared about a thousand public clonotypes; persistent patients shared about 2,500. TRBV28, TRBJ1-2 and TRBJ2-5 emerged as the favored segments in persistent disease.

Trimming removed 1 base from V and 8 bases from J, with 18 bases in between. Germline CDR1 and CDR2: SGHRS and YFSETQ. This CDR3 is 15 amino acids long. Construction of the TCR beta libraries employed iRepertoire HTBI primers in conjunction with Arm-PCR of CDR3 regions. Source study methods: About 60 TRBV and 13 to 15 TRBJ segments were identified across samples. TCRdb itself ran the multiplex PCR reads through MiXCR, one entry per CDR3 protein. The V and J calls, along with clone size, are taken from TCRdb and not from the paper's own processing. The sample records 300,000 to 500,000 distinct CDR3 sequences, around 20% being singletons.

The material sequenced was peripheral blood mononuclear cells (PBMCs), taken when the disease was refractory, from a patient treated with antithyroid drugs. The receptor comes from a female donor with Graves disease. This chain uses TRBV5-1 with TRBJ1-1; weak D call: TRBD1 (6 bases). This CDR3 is CASSLPQGTIREAFF. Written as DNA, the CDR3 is TGCGCCAGCAGCTTGCCACAGGGAACTATACGGGAAGCTTTCTTT. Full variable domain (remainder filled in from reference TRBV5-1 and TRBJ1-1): KAGVTQTPRYLIKTRGQQVTLSCSPISGHRSVSWYQQTPGQGLQFLFEYFSETQRNKGNFPGRFSGRQFSNSRSEMNVSTLELGDSALYLCASSLPQGTIREAFFGQGTRLTVV.